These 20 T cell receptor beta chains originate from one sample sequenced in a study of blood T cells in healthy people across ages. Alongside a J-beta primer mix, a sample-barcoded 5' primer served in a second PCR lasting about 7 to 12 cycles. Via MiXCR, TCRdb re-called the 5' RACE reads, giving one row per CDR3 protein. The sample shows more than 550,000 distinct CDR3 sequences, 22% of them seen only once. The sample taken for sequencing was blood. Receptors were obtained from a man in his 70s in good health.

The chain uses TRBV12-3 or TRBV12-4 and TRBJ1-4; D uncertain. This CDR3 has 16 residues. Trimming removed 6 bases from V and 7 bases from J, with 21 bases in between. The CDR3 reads CASSRTGSLIGEKLFF. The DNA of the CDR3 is TGTGCCAGCAGCCGAACCGGGTCTCTGATTGGTGAAAAACTGTTTTTT.

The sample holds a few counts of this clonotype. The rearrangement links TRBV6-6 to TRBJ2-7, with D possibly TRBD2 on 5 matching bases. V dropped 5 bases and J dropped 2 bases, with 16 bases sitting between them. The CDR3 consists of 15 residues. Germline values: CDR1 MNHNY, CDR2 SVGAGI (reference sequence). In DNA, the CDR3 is TGTGCCAGCAGTCGCTACGAGGGTCTCACCTACGAGCAGTACTTC. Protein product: CASSRYEGLTYEQYF.

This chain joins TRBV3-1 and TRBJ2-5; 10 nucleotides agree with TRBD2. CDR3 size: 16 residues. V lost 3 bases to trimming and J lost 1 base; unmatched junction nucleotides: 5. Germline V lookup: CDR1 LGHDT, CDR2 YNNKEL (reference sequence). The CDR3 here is CASSHRTSGFQETQYF. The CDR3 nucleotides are TGTGCCAGCAGCCATCGGACTAGCGGATTCCAAGAGACCCAGTACTTC.

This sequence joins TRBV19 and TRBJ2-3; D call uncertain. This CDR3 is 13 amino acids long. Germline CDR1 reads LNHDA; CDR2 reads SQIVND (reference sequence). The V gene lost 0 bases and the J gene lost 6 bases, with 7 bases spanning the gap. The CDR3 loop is CASSIDGPDTQYF. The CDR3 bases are TGTGCCAGTAGTATAGATGGCCCCGATACGCAGTATTTT.

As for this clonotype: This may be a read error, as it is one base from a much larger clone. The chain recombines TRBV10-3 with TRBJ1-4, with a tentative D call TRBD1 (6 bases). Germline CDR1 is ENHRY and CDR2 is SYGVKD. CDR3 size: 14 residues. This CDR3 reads CAIRQGGTSEKLFF. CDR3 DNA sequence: TGTGCCATCAGACAGGGAGGAACTAGTGAAAAACTGTTTTTT.

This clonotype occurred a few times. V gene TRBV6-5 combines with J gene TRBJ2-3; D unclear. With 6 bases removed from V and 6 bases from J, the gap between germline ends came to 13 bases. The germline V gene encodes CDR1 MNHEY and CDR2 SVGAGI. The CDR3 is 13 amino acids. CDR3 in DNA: TGTGCCAGCAGCCCCGCCCTGGGGGATACGCAGTATTTT. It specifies CASSPALGDTQYF.

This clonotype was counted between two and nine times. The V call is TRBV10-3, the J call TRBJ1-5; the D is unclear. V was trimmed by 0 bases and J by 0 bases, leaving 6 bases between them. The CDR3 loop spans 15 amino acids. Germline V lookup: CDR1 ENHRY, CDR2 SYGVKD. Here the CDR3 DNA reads TGTGCCATCAGTGAGTCGGACTATAGCAATCAGCCCCAGCATTTT. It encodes CAISESDYSNQPQHF.

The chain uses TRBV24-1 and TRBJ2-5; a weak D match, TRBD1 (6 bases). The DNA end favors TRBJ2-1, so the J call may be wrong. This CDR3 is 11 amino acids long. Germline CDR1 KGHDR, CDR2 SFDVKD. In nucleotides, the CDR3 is TGTGCCACCAGCGAGGGGGTTGAGCAGTTCTTC. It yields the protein CATSEGVEQFF.

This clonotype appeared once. This CDR3 reads CASSLALGLSSYNEQFF. The DNA of the CDR3 is TGCGCCAGCAGCTTGGCCTTGGGACTCAGCTCCTACAATGAGCAGTTCTTC. The chain uses TRBV5-1 and TRBJ2-1; weak D call: TRBD2 (6 bases). The CDR3 is 17 residues long. V was cut by 0 bases and J by 0 bases, with 13 bases left in between. Germline assignment: CDR1 SGHRS and CDR2 YFSETQ.

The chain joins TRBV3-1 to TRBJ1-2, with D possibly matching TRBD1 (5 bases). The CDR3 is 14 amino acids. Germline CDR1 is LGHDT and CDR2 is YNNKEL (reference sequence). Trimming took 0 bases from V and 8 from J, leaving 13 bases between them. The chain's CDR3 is CASSQEFQGPGYTF. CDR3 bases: TGTGCCAGCAGCCAAGAATTCCAGGGACCAGGCTACACCTTC.

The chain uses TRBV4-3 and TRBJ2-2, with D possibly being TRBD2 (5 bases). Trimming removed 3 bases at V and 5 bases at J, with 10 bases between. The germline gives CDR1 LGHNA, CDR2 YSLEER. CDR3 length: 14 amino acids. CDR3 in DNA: TGCGCCAGCAGCCAGAACAAGCGGACCGGGGAGCTGTTTTTT. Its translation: CASSQNKRTGELFF.

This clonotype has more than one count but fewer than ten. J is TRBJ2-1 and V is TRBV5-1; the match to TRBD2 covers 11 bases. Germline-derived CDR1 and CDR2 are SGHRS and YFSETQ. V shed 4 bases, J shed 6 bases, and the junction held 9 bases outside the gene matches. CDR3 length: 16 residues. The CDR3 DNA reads TGCGCCAGCAGCCTTGATAGCGGGAGGGTAGGCAATGAGCAGTTCTTC. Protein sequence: CASSLDSGRVGNEQFF.

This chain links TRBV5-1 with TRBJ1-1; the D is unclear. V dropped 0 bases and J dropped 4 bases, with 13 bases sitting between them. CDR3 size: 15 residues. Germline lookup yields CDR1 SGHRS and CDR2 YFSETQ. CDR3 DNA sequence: TGCGCCAGCAGCTTGGTCTCGGTGGTGTCCACTGAAGCTTTCTTT. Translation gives CASSLVSVVSTEAFF. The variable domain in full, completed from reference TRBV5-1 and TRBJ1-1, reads KAGVTQTPRYLIKTRGQQVTLSCSPISGHRSVSWYQQTPGQGLQFLFEYFSETQRNKGNFPGRFSGRQFSNSRSEMNVSTLELGDSALYLCASSLVSVVSTEAFFGQGTRLTVV.

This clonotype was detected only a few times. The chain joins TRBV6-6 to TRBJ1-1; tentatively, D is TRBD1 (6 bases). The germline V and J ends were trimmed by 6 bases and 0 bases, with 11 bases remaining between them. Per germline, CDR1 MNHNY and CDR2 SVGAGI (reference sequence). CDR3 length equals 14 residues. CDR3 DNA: TGTGCCAGCAGGCCACAGGGACTGAACACTGAAGCTTTCTTT. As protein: CASRPQGLNTEAFF.

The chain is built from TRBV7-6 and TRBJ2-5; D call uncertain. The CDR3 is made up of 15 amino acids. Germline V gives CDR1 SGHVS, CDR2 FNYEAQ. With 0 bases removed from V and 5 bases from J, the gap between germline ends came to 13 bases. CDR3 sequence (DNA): TGTGCCAGCAGCTTAGCGGGCAGCCGGTCCGAGACCCAGTACTTC. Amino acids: CASSLAGSRSETQYF.

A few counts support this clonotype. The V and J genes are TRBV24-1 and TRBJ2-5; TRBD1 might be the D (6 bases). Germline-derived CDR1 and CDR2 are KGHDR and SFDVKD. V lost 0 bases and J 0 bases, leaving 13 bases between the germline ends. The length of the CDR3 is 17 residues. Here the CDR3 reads CATSDLPPGAYQETQYF. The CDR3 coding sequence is TGTGCCACCAGTGATTTGCCACCAGGGGCATACCAAGAGACCCAGTACTTC.

In nucleotides, the CDR3 is TGTGCCAGCAGTTCTGGTGTAAGCTCCTACAATGAGCAGTTCTTC. This translates into CASSSGVSSYNEQFF. The chain uses TRBV12-3 or TRBV12-4 and TRBJ2-1; D ambiguous. CDR3 size: 15 residues. V was shortened by 4 bases and J by 0 bases, with 10 bases between the two germline ends.

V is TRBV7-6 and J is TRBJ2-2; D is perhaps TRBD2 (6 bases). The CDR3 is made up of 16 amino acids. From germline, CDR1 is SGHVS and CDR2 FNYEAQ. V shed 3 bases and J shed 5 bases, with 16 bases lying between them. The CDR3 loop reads CASSFGGTEVTGELFF. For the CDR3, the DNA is TGTGCCAGCAGCTTTGGAGGGACTGAAGTTACCGGGGAGCTGTTTTTT.

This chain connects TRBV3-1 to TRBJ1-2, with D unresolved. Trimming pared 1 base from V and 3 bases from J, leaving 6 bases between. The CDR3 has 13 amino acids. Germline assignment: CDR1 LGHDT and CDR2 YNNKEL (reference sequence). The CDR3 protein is CASSQVPYYGYTF. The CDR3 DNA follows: TGTGCCAGCAGCCAAGTCCCCTACTATGGCTACACCTTC.

CDR3 protein: CAISGTGYEQYF. As DNA, the CDR3 is TGTGCCATCAGTGGGACAGGCTACGAGCAGTACTTC. The V and J genes are TRBV10-3 and TRBJ2-7; 7 nucleotides agree with TRBD1. V gave up 4 bases and J gave up 3 bases; unmatched junction bases: 0. Germline V gene sequence: CDR1 ENHRY, CDR2 SYGVKD. This CDR3 spans 12 amino acids.